Listed below are T cell receptor beta chains from one sample, sequenced in a study of beta chain features in type 1 diabetes. Clones were sequenced by immunoSEQ multiplex PCR, and TCRdb holds only the in-frame ones, with some missing. The table shows about 470,000 clones, with approximately 31% occurring only once. The material sequenced was naive CD4+ T cells from blood. The receptors stem from a man between 18 and 35 years old in good health. CDR3s include the opening cysteine and the closing phenylalanine or tryptophan. Each record gives: clone size, V gene, D gene, J gene, CDR3 DNA, CDR3 protein. D genes are given only for firm matches. Size is stated for part of the rows, as once, few or many counts, or as a class when the clone is expanded.

clone size: few; V gene: TRBV30; D gene: TRBD1; J gene: TRBJ1-2; CDR3 DNA: TGTGCCTGGAGTGCCGACAGGGGAGATGGCTACACCTTC; CDR3 protein: CAWSADRGDGYTF
clone size: .; V gene: TRBV14; D gene: .; J gene: TRBJ2-1; CDR3 DNA: TGTGCCAGCAGCCAAGTACGGATCGACAATGAGCAGTTCTTC; CDR3 protein: CASSQVRIDNEQFF
clone size: .; V gene: TRBV10-3; D gene: TRBD2; J gene: TRBJ2-3; CDR3 DNA: TGTGCCATCAGCCTACTAGCGGGTGCCACAGATACGCAGTATTTT; CDR3 protein: CAISLLAGATDTQYF
clone size: few; V gene: TRBV15; D gene: .; J gene: TRBJ2-2; CDR3 DNA: TGTGCCACCAGCCCTCGTGAGGGGGGGCGCACCGGGGAGCTGTTTTTT; CDR3 protein: CATSPREGGRTGELFF
clone size: .; V gene: TRBV10-3; D gene: TRBD2; J gene: TRBJ2-5; CDR3 DNA: TGTGCCATCAGTGCTATGACTAGCGGGAAACAAGAGACCCAGTACTTC; CDR3 protein: CAISAMTSGKQETQYF
clone size: .; V gene: TRBV5-8; D gene: TRBD2; J gene: TRBJ2-5; CDR3 DNA: TGTGCCAGCAGCTACTCTGGCGGGAGGGCCGTGGAGACCCAGTACTTC; CDR3 protein: CASSYSGGRAVETQYF
clone size: .; V gene: TRBV30; D gene: .; J gene: TRBJ1-4; CDR3 DNA: TGTGCCTGGAGTGTCGGCAGGGCAACTAATGAAAAACTGTTTTTT; CDR3 protein: CAWSVGRATNEKLFF
clone size: few; V gene: TRBV9; D gene: .; J gene: TRBJ2-5; CDR3 DNA: TGTGCCAGCAGCGCCAGAGATGCCCGGTGGGGTGGTTGGGAGACCCAGTACTTC; CDR3 protein: CASSARDARWGGWETQYF
clone size: .; V gene: TRBV29-1; D gene: .; J gene: TRBJ2-3; CDR3 DNA: TGCAGCGGATTAACGGCTAGCACAGATACGCAGTATTTT; CDR3 protein: CSGLTASTDTQYF
clone size: .; V gene: TRBV5-6; D gene: TRBD2; J gene: TRBJ2-2; CDR3 DNA: TGTGCCAGCAGCTTTACTGGGAGGGTAGCGGGGCGCACCGGGGAGCTGTTTTTT; CDR3 protein: CASSFTGRVAGRTGELFF
clone size: .; V gene: TRBV9; D gene: TRBD1; J gene: TRBJ2-7; CDR3 DNA: TGTGCCAGCAGCACCGGACAGGGAACGTCCTACGAGCAGTACTTC; CDR3 protein: CASSTGQGTSYEQYF
clone size: .; V gene: TRBV7-2; D gene: .; J gene: TRBJ2-5; CDR3 DNA: TGTGCCAGCAGCTTAGGCGGGTCTAGTAGGGCCCAGTACTTC; CDR3 protein: CASSLGGSSRAQYF
clone size: .; V gene: TRBV2; D gene: .; J gene: TRBJ2-7; CDR3 DNA: TGTGCCAGCAGTGAAGGACCTGCCTACGAGCAGTACTTC; CDR3 protein: CASSEGPAYEQYF
clone size: few; V gene: TRBV19; D gene: .; J gene: TRBJ2-7; CDR3 DNA: TGTGCCAGTACTCAACCTCCTTCCTACGAGCAGTACTTC; CDR3 protein: CASTQPPSYEQYF
clone size: few; V gene: TRBV30; D gene: .; J gene: TRBJ2-1; CDR3 DNA: TGTGCCTGGAGCGTCCCACAGTTAGGTGAGCAGTTCTTC; CDR3 protein: CAWSVPQLGEQFF
clone size: .; V gene: TRBV30; D gene: .; J gene: TRBJ1-3; CDR3 DNA: TGTGCCTGGAGTGTACGGTCCTCCTCTGGAAACACCATATATTTT; CDR3 protein: CAWSVRSSSGNTIYF